This TCR beta chain comes out of a study of CXCR3-negative and CXCR3-positive naive CD8 T cells. As concerns this clonotype: Its antigen is unknown.

Whole-study findings and limits: CXCR3-positive naive cells had TRB CDR3s that were more hydrophobic than CXCR3-negative naive cells had. Because surface CD5 did not distinguish the naive subsets, TCR strength was inferred from TRB CDR3 properties.

The CDR3 is 16 residues long. The germline V gene encodes CDR1 SGHDN and CDR2 FVKESK. UMI-labeled 5' RACE yielded the TRB cDNA libraries. From the 5' RACE reads, TCRdb lists one entry per CDR3 protein and no DNA. This sample contains 120,000 or so distinct CDR3 sequences. This chain uses TRBV14 with TRBJ1-1; TCRdb indicates TRBD1, and absent DNA this call remains unverified. Sequenced sample: naive CXCR3+ CD8+ T cells from blood. Regarding subset: CD45RO-CCR7+CD27+CD95- naive CD8+ T cells expressing CXCR3 (TNR3+). This TCR came from a human donor in good health. Some clones in this sample may be carry-over from other donors' samples. CDR3 amino acids: CASSPFPTGLNTEAFF.